Listed below are T cell receptor beta chains from one sample, sequenced in a study of spatial heterogeneity in lung cancer. Each CDR3 protein is one row after TCRdb ran MiXCR on the 5' RACE reads. The sample includes about 120,000 distinct CDR3 sequences, 12% of them seen just once. The source was PBMCs, collected at follow-up. The receptors stem from a male donor with early-stage non-small cell lung cancer. Both conserved end residues are part of each CDR3. A D gene is named only where the DNA matches it firmly. Where a row states a size, it is once, few, many or the class of an expanded clone; other rows omit it.

j_gene,d_gene,v_gene,abundance,CDR3aa,CDR3nt
TRBJ2-3,TRBD1,TRBV11-2,few,CASSLGQGLRADTQYF,TGTGCCAGCAGCTTAGGACAGGGTTTGAGGGCAGATACGCAGTATTTT
TRBJ2-7,-,TRBV6-5,few,CASSYSPGTGNEQYF,TGTGCCAGCAGTTACTCGCCGGGTACTGGAAACGAGCAGTACTTC
TRBJ2-7,TRBD1,TRBV10-1,-,CASSGHGTGNYEQYF,TGCGCCAGCAGTGGGCACGGGACAGGGAATTACGAGCAGTACTTC
TRBJ2-5,-,TRBV27,few,CASMRTGGGQTQYF,TGTGCCAGCATGCGGACGGGGGGCGGGCAGACCCAGTACTTC
TRBJ1-1,-,TRBV6-5,few,CASSYQGRNTEAFF,TGTGCCAGCAGTTACCAGGGGAGGAACACTGAAGCTTTCTTT
TRBJ2-3,TRBD2,TRBV4-2,few,CASSQYGLAGGFQDTQYF,TGTGCCAGCAGCCAATACGGACTAGCGGGGGGATTCCAGGATACGCAGTATTTT
TRBJ2-5,TRBD2,TRBV28,-,CASSQLAGVDETQYF,TGTGCCAGCAGTCAACTAGCGGGGGTGGACGAGACCCAGTACTTC
TRBJ1-1,-,TRBV3-1,-,CASGEPDTEAFF,TGTGCCAGCGGGGAACCAGACACTGAAGCTTTCTTT
TRBJ2-3,TRBD2,TRBV4-1,-,CASSQRELEDTQYF,TGCGCCAGCAGCCAGCGGGAGCTGGAAGATACGCAGTATTTT
TRBJ1-4,-,TRBV7-6,-,CASSFRGARSTNEKLFF,TGTGCCAGCAGCTTTCGGGGGGCCAGATCAACTAATGAAAAACTGTTTTTT